These T cell receptor beta chains were read from a single sample in a study of shared clonotypes between healthy human individuals. Profiling relied on immunoSEQ multiplex PCR, and the TCRdb table lists in-frame clones only, not all of them. The top ten clones hold about 11% of a sample with over 400,000 clones, 70% to 80% of them seen once. Sequencing was done on a sample of PBMCs. The receptors come from a woman between 40 and 55 years old in good health. Some clones in this sample may be carry-over from other donors' samples. CDR3s include the opening cysteine and the closing phenylalanine or tryptophan.

V: TRBV4-1; J: TRBJ2-5; CDR3: CASSMGQGETQYF
V: TRBV5-4; J: TRBJ2-3; CDR3: CASSLGGISDTQYF
V: TRBV30; J: TRBJ2-3; CDR3: CAWSRSLGGDTQYF
V: TRBV6-4; J: TRBJ2-2; CDR3: CASGVGTGDTGELFF
V: TRBV15; J: TRBJ1-1; CDR3: CATSARTGVNTEAFF
V: TRBV5-1; J: TRBJ1-2; CDR3: CASSGQMNYGYTF
V: TRBV7-3; J: TRBJ2-1; CDR3: CASSRDRGRHEQFF
V: TRBV30; J: TRBJ2-3; CDR3: CAWSVGLARADTQYF
V: TRBV2; J: TRBJ2-2; CDR3: CASNPSPYTGELFF
V: TRBV7-3; J: TRBJ2-5; CDR3: CASSLNPRGIQETQYF
V: TRBV6-6; J: TRBJ1-5; CDR3: CASSPGTGPQPQHF
V: TRBV9; J: TRBJ1-1; CDR3: CASSVFRTATEGNTEAFF
V: TRBV5-1; J: TRBJ2-2; CDR3: CASSFTGELFF
V: TRBV7-3; J: TRBJ2-1; CDR3: CASSLTSADYNEQFF